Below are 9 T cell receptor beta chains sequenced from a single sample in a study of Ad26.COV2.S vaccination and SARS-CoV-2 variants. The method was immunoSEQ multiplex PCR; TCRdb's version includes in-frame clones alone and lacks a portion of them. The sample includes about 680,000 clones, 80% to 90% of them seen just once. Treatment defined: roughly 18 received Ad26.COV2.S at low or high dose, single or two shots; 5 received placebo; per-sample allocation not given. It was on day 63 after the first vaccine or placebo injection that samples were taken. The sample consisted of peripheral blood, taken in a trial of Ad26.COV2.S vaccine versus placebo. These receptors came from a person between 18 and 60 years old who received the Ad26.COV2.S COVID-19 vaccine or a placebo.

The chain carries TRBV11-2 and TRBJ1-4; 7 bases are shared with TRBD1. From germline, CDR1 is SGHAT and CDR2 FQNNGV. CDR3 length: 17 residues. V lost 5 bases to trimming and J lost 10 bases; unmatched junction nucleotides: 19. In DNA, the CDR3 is TGTGCCAGCAGCCCTCGGTGGGCCCAGGGGGAGAAGGTAAAACTGTTTTTT. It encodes CASSPRWAQGEKVKLFF.

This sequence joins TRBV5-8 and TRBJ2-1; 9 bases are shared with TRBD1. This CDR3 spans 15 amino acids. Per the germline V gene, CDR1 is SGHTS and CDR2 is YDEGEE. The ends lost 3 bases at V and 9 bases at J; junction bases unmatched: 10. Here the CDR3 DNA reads TGTGCCAGCAGCTCTCAACCGGGACAGGGAATTGAGCAGTTCTTC. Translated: CASSSQPGQGIEQFF.

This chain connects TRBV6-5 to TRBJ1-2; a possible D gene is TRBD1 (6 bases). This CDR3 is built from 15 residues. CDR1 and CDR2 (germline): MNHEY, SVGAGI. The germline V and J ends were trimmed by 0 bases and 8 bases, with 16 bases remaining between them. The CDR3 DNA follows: TGTGCCAGCAGTTACTCGCCCGGGGGGGCGGTAGGCTACACCTTC. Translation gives CASSYSPGGAVGYTF.

The CDR3 region is CASSQDLGQFRQLFF. Here the CDR3 DNA reads TGTGCCAGCAGCCAAGACTTGGGACAGTTCCGACAACTGTTTTTT. The chain links TRBV3-1 (or the pseudogene TRBV3-2) to TRBJ1-4, with 7 bases fitting TRBD1. Germline V gene lookup returns CDR1 LGHDT and CDR2 YNNKEL (reference sequence). After removal of 0 bases from V and 12 bases from J, the junction contained 10 bases not matched to a gene. The CDR3 extends over 15 amino acids.

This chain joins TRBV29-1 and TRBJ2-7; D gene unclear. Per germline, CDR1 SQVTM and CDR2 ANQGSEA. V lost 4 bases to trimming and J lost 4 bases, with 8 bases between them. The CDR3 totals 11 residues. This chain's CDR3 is CSVGEDYEQYF. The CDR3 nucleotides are TGCAGCGTTGGGGAAGATTACGAGCAGTACTTC.

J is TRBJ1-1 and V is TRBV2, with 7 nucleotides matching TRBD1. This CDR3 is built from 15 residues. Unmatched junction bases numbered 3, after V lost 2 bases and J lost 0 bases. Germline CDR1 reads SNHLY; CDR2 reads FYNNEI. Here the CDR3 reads CASSEQGVMNTEAFF. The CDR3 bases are TGTGCCAGCAGTGAACAGGGGGTGATGAACACTGAAGCTTTCTTT.

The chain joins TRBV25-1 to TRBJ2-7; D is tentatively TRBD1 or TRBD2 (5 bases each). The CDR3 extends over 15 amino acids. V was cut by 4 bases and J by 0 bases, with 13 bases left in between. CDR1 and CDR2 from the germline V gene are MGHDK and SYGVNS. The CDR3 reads CASSGRDRYSYEQYF. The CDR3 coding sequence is TGTGCCAGCAGTGGCCGGGACCGATACTCCTACGAGCAGTACTTC.

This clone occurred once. CDR3 DNA sequence: TGTGCCAGCAGCGACACCTATGGCTACACCTTC. This encodes CASSDTYGYTF. The V and J genes are TRBV6-5 and TRBJ1-2; D unclear. CDR1 and CDR2 from the germline V gene are MNHEY and SVGAGI. The CDR3 is 11 amino acids. Trimming cost V 6 bases and J 4 bases, with 6 bases left between them.

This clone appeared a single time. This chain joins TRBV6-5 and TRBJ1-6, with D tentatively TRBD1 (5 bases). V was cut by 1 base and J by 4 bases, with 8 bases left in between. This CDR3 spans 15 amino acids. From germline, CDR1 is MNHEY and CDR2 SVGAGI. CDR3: CASSYYQGYNSPLHF. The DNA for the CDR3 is TGTGCCAGCAGTTACTATCAGGGTTATAATTCACCCCTCCACTTT.